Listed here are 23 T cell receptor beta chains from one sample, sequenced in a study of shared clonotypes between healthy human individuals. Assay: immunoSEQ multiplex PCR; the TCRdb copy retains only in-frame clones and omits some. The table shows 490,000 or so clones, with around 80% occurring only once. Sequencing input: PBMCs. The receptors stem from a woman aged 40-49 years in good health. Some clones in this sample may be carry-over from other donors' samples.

CDR3 in amino acids: CSDLDRGKVGDTQYF. The DNA of the CDR3 is TGCAGCGACCTAGACAGGGGGAAGGTAGGAGATACGCAGTATTTT. The rearrangement uses TRBV29-1 and TRBJ2-3; 9 bases are a match to TRBD1. Germline lookup yields CDR1 SQVTM and CDR2 ANQGSEA. The CDR3 sequence is 15 residues long. The trim removed 7 bases at V and 5 bases at J, leaving 13 bases unmatched.

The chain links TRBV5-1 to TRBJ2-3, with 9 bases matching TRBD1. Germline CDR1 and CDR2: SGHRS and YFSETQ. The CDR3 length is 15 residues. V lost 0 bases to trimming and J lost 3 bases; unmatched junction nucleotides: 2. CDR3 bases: TGCGCCAGCAGCTTGGGAGACAGGGGGACAGATACGCAGTATTTT. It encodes CASSLGDRGTDTQYF.

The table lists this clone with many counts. CDR3 coding DNA: TGTGCCAGCAGCTTCAGACTAGGGCCCTGGGAGACCCAGTACTTC. Its translation is CASSFRLGPWETQYF. V usage is TRBV5-6 and J usage is TRBJ2-5; D perhaps matches TRBD2 (6 bases). The CDR3 totals 15 residues. The germline CDR1 and CDR2 sequences are SGHDT and YYEEEE. Trimming took off 2 bases at V and 5 bases at J, with 16 bases between the two ends. Supplemented by reference TRBV5-6 and TRBJ2-5, the full variable domain reads DAGVTQSPTHLIKTRGQQVTLRCSPKSGHDTVSWYQQALGQGPQFIFQYYEEEERQRGNFPDRFSGHQFPNYSSELNVNALLLGDSALYLCASSFRLGPWETQYFGPGTRLLVL.

The CDR3: CASRKNRGNTEAFF. CDR3 sequence (DNA): TGTGCCAGCAGGAAGAACAGGGGTAACACTGAAGCTTTCTTT. J is TRBJ1-1 and V is TRBV28; the match to TRBD1 covers 7 bases. V shed 6 bases and J 2 bases; nucleotides not matched to a gene: 6. There are 14 residues in the CDR3. Germline V lookup: CDR1 MDHEN, CDR2 SYDVKM.

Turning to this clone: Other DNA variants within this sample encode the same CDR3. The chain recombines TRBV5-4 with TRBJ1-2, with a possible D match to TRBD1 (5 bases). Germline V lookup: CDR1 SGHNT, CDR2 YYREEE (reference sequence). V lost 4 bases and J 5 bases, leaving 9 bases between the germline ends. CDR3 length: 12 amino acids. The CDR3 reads CASSPDTYGYTF. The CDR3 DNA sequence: TGTGCCAGCAGCCCGGACACGTATGGCTACACCTTC. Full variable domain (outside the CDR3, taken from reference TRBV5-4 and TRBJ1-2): ETGVTQSPTHLIKTRGQQVTLRCSSQSGHNTVSWYQQALGQGPQFIFQYYREEENGRGNFPPRFSGLQFPNYSSELNVNALELDDSALYLCASSPDTYGYTFGSGTRLTVV.

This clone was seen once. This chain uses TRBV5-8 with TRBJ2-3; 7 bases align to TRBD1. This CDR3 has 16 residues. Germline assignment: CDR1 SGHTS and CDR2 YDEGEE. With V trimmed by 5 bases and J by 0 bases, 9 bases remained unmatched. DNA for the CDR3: TGTGCCAGCAGTAACAGGGGTTCGGGGAGCACAGATACGCAGTATTTT. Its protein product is CASSNRGSGSTDTQYF.

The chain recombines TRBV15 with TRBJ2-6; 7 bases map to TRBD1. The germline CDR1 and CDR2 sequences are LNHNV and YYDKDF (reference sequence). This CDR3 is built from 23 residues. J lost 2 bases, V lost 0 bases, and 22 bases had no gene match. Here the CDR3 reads CATSRDRLVQGVRKDTGANVLTF. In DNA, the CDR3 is TGTGCCACCAGCAGAGATCGGCTGGTCCAGGGGGTGAGGAAGGATACTGGGGCCAACGTCCTGACTTTC.

CDR3 nucleotides: TGTGCCAGCAGCTTAGATCCTGGCACCTACGAGCAGTACTTC. It codes for CASSLDPGTYEQYF. The chain joins TRBV7-2 to TRBJ2-7; D is unresolved. The CDR3 totals 14 residues. Germline V lookup: CDR1 SGHTA, CDR2 FQGNSA. V was pared by 1 base and J by 2 bases, with 9 bases between.

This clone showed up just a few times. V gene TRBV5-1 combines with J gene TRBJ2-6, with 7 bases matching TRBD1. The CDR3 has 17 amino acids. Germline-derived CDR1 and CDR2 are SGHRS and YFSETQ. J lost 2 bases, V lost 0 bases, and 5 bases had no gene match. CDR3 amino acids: CASSLDRGIPGANVLTF. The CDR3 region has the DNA TGCGCCAGCAGCTTGGACAGGGGTATTCCTGGGGCCAACGTCCTGACTTTC.

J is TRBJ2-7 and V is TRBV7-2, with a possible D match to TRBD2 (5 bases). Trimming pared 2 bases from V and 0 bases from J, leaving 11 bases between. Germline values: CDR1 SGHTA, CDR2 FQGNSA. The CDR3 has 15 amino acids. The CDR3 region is CASSLRGQSSYEQYF. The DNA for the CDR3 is TGTGCCAGCAGCTTACGAGGGCAGAGCTCCTACGAGCAGTACTTC.

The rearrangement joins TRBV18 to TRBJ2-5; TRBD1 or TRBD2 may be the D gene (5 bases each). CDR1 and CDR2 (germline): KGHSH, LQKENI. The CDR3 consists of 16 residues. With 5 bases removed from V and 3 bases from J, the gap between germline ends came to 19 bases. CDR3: CASSGAGRGAKETQYF. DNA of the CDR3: TGTGCCAGCTCAGGGGCCGGAAGAGGGGCGAAAGAGACCCAGTACTTC.

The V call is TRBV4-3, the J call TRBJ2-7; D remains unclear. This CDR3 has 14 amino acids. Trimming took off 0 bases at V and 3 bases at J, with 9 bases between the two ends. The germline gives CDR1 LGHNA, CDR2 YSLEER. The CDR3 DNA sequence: TGCGCCAGCAGCCAAGATAGGAGAAACTACGAGCAGTACTTC. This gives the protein CASSQDRRNYEQYF.

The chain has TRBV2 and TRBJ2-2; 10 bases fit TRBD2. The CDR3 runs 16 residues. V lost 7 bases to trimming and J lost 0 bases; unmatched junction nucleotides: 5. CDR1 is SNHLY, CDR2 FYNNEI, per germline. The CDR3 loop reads CASKYLAGANTGELFF. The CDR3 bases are TGTGCCAGCAAGTATCTAGCGGGGGCGAACACCGGGGAGCTGTTTTTT.

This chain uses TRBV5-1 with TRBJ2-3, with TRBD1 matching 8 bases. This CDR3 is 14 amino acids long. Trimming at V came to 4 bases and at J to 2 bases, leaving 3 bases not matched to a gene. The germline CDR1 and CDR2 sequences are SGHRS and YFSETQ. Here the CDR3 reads CASSRDRLTDTQYF. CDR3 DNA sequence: TGCGCCAGCAGCCGGGACAGGCTCACAGATACGCAGTATTTT.

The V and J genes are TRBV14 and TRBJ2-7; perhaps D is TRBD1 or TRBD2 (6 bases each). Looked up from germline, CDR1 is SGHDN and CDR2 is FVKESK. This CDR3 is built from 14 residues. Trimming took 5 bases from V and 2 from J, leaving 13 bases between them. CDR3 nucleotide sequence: TGTGCCAGCAGCAAGGACGGGGGCCCCTACGAGCAGTACTTC. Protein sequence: CASSKDGGPYEQYF.

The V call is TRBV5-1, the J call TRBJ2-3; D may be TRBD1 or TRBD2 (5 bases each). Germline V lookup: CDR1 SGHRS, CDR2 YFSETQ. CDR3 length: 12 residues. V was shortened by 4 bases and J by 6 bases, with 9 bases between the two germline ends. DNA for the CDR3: TGCGCCAGCAGCCGAGAGGGGGATACGCAGTATTTT. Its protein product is CASSREGDTQYF. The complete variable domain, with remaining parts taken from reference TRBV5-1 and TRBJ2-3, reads KAGVTQTPRYLIKTRGQQVTLSCSPISGHRSVSWYQQTPGQGLQFLFEYFSETQRNKGNFPGRFSGRQFSNSRSEMNVSTLELGDSALYLCASSREGDTQYFGPGTRLTVL.

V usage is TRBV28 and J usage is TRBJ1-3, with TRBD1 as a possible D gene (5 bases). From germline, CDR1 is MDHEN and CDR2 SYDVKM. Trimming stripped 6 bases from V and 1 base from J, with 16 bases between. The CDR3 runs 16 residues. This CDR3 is CASRKRIGVSGNTIYF. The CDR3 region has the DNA TGTGCCAGCAGGAAACGTATAGGGGTATCTGGAAACACCATATATTTT.

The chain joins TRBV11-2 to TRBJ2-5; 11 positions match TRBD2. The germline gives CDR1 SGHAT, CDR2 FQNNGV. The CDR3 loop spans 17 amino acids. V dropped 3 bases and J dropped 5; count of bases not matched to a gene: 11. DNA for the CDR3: TGTGCCAGCAGCTTCCAGGGGCGACTAGCGGGAACCGAGACCCAGTACTTC. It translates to CASSFQGRLAGTETQYF.

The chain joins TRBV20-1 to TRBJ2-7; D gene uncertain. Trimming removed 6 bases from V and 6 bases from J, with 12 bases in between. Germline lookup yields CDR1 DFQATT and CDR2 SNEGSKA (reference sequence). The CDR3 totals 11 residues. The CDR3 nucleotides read TGCAGTGCCCGGGTAGCATCCGAGCAGTACTTC. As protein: CSARVASEQYF.

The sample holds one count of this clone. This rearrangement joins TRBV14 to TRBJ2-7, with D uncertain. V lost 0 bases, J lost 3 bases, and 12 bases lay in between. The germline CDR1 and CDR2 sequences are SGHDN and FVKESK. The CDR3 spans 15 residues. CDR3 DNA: TGTGCCAGCAGCCAAGAAAACAGCCCCTTCTACGAGCAGTACTTC. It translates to CASSQENSPFYEQYF.

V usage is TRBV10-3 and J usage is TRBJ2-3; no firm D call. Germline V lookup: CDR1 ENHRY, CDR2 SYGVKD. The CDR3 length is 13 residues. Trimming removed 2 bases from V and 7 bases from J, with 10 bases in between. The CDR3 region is CAISEHNGYTQYF. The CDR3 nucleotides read TGTGCCATCAGTGAGCACAATGGGTATACGCAGTATTTT.

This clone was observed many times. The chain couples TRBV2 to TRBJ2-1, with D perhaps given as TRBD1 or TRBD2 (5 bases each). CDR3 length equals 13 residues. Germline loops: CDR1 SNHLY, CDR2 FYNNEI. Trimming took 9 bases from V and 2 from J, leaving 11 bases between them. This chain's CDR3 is CASHRDAYNEQFF. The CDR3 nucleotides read TGTGCCAGTCACCGGGACGCCTACAATGAGCAGTTCTTC.

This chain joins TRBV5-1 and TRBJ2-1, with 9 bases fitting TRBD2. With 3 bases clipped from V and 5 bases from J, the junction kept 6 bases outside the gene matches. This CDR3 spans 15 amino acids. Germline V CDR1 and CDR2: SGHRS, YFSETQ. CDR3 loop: CASSWGSSGDNEQFF. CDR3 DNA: TGCGCCAGCAGCTGGGGGTCTAGCGGGGACAATGAGCAGTTCTTC.